This T cell receptor beta chain was sequenced for a study of shared clonotypes between healthy human individuals. On the study more broadly: Per donor, three plates held CD4 naive cells, three held CD4 memory, two held CD8 naive and one held CD8 memory.

Germline V CDR1 and CDR2: SGHDT, YYEEEE. The ends were cut back, 3 bases at V and 1 base at J, with 8 bases in the middle. The CDR3 is 13 residues long. It was CD45RO-negative cells, positively selected for CCR7, that made up naive CD8 cells, with terminally differentiated effector memory CD45RA+ cells excluded. Measured with immunoSEQ multiplex PCR; TCRdb has only the in-frame clones, and not every one. The table includes about 2.1 million clones, just under 95% detected once. The chain employs TRBV5-6 and TRBJ2-7; D not resolved. This sequence originates from a man between 18 and 35 years old in good health. Some clones in this sample may be carry-over from other donors' samples. The sample comprised naive CD8+ T cells from PBMCs. CDR3 protein: CASSSGPSYEQYF. The CDR3 DNA sequence: TGTGCCAGCAGCTCCGGCCCTTCCTACGAGCAGTACTTC.